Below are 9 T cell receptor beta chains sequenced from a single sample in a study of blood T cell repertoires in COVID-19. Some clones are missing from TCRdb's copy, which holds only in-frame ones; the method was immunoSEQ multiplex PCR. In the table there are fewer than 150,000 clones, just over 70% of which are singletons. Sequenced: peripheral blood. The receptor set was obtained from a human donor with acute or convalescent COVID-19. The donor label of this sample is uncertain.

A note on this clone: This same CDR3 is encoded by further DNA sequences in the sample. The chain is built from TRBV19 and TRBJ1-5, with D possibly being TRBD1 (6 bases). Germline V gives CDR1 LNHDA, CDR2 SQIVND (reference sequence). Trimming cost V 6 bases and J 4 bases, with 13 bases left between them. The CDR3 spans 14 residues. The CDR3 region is CASSRTDSNQPQHF. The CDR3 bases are TGTGCCAGTAGCCGGACGGACAGTAATCAGCCCCAGCATTTT.

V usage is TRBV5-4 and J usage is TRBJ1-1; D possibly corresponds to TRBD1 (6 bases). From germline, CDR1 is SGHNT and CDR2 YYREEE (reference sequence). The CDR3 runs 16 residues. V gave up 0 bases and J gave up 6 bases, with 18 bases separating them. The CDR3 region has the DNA TGTGCCAGCAGCTTGGCCGGGCAGGGGTCTTTCCCTGAAGCTTTCTTT. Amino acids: CASSLAGQGSFPEAFF. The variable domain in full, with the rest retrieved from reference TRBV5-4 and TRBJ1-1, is ETGVTQSPTHLIKTRGQQVTLRCSSQSGHNTVSWYQQALGQGPQFIFQYYREEENGRGNFPPRFSGLQFPNYSSELNVNALELDDSALYLCASSLAGQGSFPEAFFGQGTRLTVV.

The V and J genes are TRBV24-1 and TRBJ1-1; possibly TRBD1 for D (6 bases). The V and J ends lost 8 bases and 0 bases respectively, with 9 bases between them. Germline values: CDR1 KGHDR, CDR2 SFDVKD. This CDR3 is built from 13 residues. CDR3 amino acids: CATKGDMNTEAFF. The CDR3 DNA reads TGTGCCACCAAGGGGGACATGAACACTGAAGCTTTCTTT.

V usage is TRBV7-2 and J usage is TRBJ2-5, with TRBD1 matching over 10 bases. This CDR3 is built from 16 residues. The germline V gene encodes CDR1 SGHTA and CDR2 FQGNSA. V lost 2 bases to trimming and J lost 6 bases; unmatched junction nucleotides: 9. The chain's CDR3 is CASSLQTGGADKTQYF. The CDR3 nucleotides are TGTGCCAGCAGCTTACAGACAGGGGGCGCCGATAAGACCCAGTACTTC.

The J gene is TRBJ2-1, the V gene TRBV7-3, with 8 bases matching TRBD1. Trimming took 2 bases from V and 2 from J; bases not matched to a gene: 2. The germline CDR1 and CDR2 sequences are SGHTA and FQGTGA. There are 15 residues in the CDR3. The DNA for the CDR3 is TGTGCCAGCAGCTTAGAGGGACAGGCCTACAATGAGCAGTTCTTC. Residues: CASSLEGQAYNEQFF.

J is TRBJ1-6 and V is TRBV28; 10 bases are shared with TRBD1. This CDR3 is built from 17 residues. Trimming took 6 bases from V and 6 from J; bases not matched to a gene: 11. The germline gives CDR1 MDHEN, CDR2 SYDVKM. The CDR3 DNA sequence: TGTGCCAGCAGACCCCGAGACAGGGGGCGAGGTAATTCACCCCTCCACTTT. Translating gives CASRPRDRGRGNSPLHF.

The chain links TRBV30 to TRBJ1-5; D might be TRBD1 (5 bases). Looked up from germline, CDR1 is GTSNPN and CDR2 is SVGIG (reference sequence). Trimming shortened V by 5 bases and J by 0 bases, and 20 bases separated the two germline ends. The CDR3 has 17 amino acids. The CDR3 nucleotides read TGTGCCTGGGCTAAGGGGCCCCAAGTTTATAGCAATCAGCCCCAGCATTTT. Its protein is CAWAKGPQVYSNQPQHF.

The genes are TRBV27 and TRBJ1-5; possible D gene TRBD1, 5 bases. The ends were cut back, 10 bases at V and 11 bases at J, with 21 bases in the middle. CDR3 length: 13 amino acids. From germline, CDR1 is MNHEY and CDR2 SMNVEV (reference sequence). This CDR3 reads CATRDAPGAAQHF. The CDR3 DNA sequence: TGTGCCACCAGGGACGCCCCGGGAGCGGCCCAGCATTTT.

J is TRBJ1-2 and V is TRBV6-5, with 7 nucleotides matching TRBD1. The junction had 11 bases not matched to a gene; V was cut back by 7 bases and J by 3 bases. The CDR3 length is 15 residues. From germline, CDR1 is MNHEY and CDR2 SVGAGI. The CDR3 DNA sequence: TGTGCCAGCATCCAGAGAGGGGGCGCGGACTATGGCTACACCTTC. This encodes CASIQRGGADYGYTF.